A selection of T cell receptor beta chains follows, all from one sample in a study of cytomegalovirus exposure and HLA in healthy donors. Here immunoSEQ multiplex PCR was the method, and the copy in TCRdb shows in-frame clones only, minus some. Of approximately 51,000 clones in the sample, approximately 70% were seen once. Input material: PBMCs. Receptor source: a young man in good health and CMV-seronegative. Each CDR3 is given with its conserved first and last residue. Fields, in order: J gene, clone size, V gene, D gene, CDR3 protein, CDR3 DNA. D genes are given only for firm matches. Only part of the rows carry a size: once, few, many, or a class if the clone is expanded.

j_call: TRBJ2-2; clone_size: .; v_call: TRBV4-2; d_call: TRBD1; cdr3_aa: CASSHLRQGTHTGELFF; cdr3_nt: TGTGCCAGCAGCCACCTGAGACAGGGGACCCACACCGGGGAGCTGTTTTTT
j_call: TRBJ1-5; clone_size: .; v_call: TRBV6-1; d_call: TRBD1; cdr3_aa: CASSEQNRGHQPQHF; cdr3_nt: TGTGCCAGCAGCGAACAAAACAGGGGGCATCAGCCCCAGCATTTT
j_call: TRBJ2-2; clone_size: .; v_call: TRBV7-6; d_call: .; cdr3_aa: CASSLSNTGELFF; cdr3_nt: TGTGCCAGCAGCTTATCAAACACCGGGGAGCTGTTTTTT
j_call: TRBJ1-1; clone_size: .; v_call: TRBV5-1; d_call: TRBD1; cdr3_aa: CASSSNRGMNTEAFF; cdr3_nt: TGCGCCAGCAGCTCTAACAGGGGGATGAACACTGAAGCTTTCTTT
j_call: TRBJ2-3; clone_size: .; v_call: TRBV29-1; d_call: TRBD2; cdr3_aa: CSGLSGRGTDTQYF; cdr3_nt: TGCAGCGGTCTAAGCGGGAGAGGGACAGATACGCAGTATTTT
j_call: TRBJ1-1; clone_size: .; v_call: TRBV7-8; d_call: .; cdr3_aa: CASSAEWGGAPSTEAFF; cdr3_nt: TGTGCCAGCAGCGCCGAGTGGGGGGGCGCCCCCAGCACTGAAGCTTTCTTT
j_call: TRBJ2-3; clone_size: .; v_call: TRBV12-5; d_call: TRBD2; cdr3_aa: CASGLGLGLADISSTDTQYF; cdr3_nt: TGTGCTAGTGGTTTGGGCCTGGGACTAGCGGACATCTCTAGCACAGATACGCAGTATTTT
j_call: TRBJ1-4; clone_size: .; v_call: TRBV5-1; d_call: .; cdr3_aa: CASSSGLIYEKLFF; cdr3_nt: TGCGCCAGCAGCTCGGGACTCATATATGAAAAACTGTTTTTT
j_call: TRBJ2-1; clone_size: .; v_call: TRBV15; d_call: .; cdr3_aa: CATSRYGQPLNEQFF; cdr3_nt: TGTGCCACCAGCAGATACGGACAGCCCCTTAATGAGCAGTTCTTC
j_call: TRBJ2-5; clone_size: .; v_call: TRBV5-1; d_call: .; cdr3_aa: CASSLARRVQETQYF; cdr3_nt: TGCGCCAGCAGCTTGGCGCGGCGGGTTCAAGAGACCCAGTACTTC
j_call: TRBJ2-6; clone_size: .; v_call: TRBV15; d_call: .; cdr3_aa: CATSMTDHSGANVLTF; cdr3_nt: TGTGCCACCAGCATGACAGACCACTCTGGGGCCAACGTCCTGACTTTC
j_call: TRBJ1-4; clone_size: .; v_call: TRBV10-1; d_call: TRBD1; cdr3_aa: CASSEFLGQDGHEKLFF; cdr3_nt: TGCGCCAGCAGTGAGTTCTTAGGACAGGACGGGCATGAAAAACTGTTTTTT
j_call: TRBJ2-7; clone_size: once; v_call: TRBV2; d_call: .; cdr3_aa: CASSLEQGRREQYF; cdr3_nt: TGTGCCAGCAGTTTGGAACAGGGAAGGCGGGAGCAGTACTTC
j_call: TRBJ1-1; clone_size: .; v_call: TRBV23-1; d_call: TRBD1; cdr3_aa: CASSLPRGQRTEAFF; cdr3_nt: TGCGCCAGCAGTTTACCCAGGGGGCAAAGGACTGAAGCTTTCTTT
j_call: TRBJ2-7; clone_size: few; v_call: TRBV30; d_call: TRBD1; cdr3_aa: CAWSEHSARDRQYF; cdr3_nt: TGTGCCTGGAGTGAGCACTCCGCCCGGGACAGGCAGTACTTC
j_call: TRBJ2-1; clone_size: .; v_call: TRBV7-7; d_call: TRBD2; cdr3_aa: CASSLAGRASEQFF; cdr3_nt: TGTGCCAGCAGCTTAGCTGGGAGGGCCTCTGAGCAGTTCTTC
j_call: TRBJ2-7; clone_size: .; v_call: TRBV5-1; d_call: .; cdr3_aa: CASSLPAYEQYF; cdr3_nt: TGCGCCAGCAGCTTGCCGGCCTACGAGCAGTACTTC
j_call: TRBJ2-7; clone_size: .; v_call: TRBV6-6; d_call: .; cdr3_aa: CASSYGGQLYEQYF; cdr3_nt: TGTGCCAGCAGTTACGGCGGACAGCTCTACGAGCAGTACTTC
j_call: TRBJ1-2; clone_size: .; v_call: TRBV19; d_call: .; cdr3_aa: CASSIGSRALANYGYTF; cdr3_nt: TGTGCCAGTAGTATAGGGTCGCGGGCGCTTGCTAACTATGGCTACACCTTC
j_call: TRBJ1-1; clone_size: .; v_call: TRBV25-1; d_call: TRBD1; cdr3_aa: CASSESGQGGKAFF; cdr3_nt: TGTGCCAGCAGTGAGTCCGGACAGGGGGGAAAAGCTTTCTTT
j_call: TRBJ2-7; clone_size: .; v_call: TRBV6-5; d_call: TRBD1; cdr3_aa: CASSRTGTYEQYF; cdr3_nt: TGTGCCAGCAGTCGGACAGGGACCTACGAGCAGTACTTC
j_call: TRBJ2-5; clone_size: .; v_call: TRBV27; d_call: TRBD2; cdr3_aa: CASSGLAGYKETQYF; cdr3_nt: TGTGCCAGCAGCGGACTAGCGGGGTACAAAGAGACCCAGTACTTC
j_call: TRBJ2-7; clone_size: .; v_call: TRBV11-2; d_call: .; cdr3_aa: CASSPQTGWYEQYF; cdr3_nt: TGTGCCAGCAGCCCCCAGACGGGGTGGTACGAGCAGTACTTC
j_call: TRBJ2-7; clone_size: .; v_call: TRBV7-6; d_call: .; cdr3_aa: CASSSGDRYEQYF; cdr3_nt: TGTGCCAGCAGCTCGGGGGATCGCTACGAGCAGTACTTC
j_call: TRBJ2-1; clone_size: .; v_call: TRBV4-1; d_call: .; cdr3_aa: CASSRQVWVAYNEQFF; cdr3_nt: TGCGCCAGCAGCCGACAAGTGTGGGTAGCCTACAATGAGCAGTTCTTC
j_call: TRBJ2-1; clone_size: .; v_call: TRBV4-1; d_call: TRBD2; cdr3_aa: CASSQLAGLPYNEQFF; cdr3_nt: TGCGCCAGCAGCCAACTAGCGGGCCTGCCTTACAATGAGCAGTTCTTC
j_call: TRBJ2-5; clone_size: once; v_call: TRBV7-8; d_call: .; cdr3_aa: CASSLVGGMGQETQYF; cdr3_nt: TGTGCCAGCAGCTTAGTGGGCGGGATGGGCCAAGAGACCCAGTACTTC
j_call: TRBJ1-6; clone_size: .; v_call: TRBV6-5; d_call: TRBD1; cdr3_aa: CASSYKGQYNSPLHF; cdr3_nt: TGTGCCAGCAGTTACAAGGGACAGTATAATTCACCCCTCCACTTT
j_call: TRBJ2-7; clone_size: few; v_call: TRBV6-5; d_call: .; cdr3_aa: CASSLQGIGLVGQYF; cdr3_nt: TGTGCCAGCTCTTTGCAGGGTATTGGTCTAGTTGGGCAGTACTTC
j_call: TRBJ2-1; clone_size: .; v_call: TRBV19; d_call: .; cdr3_aa: CASSIFPGGSSYNEQFF; cdr3_nt: TGTGCCAGTAGTATTTTTCCCGGAGGGAGCTCCTACAATGAGCAGTTCTTC
j_call: TRBJ2-7; clone_size: .; v_call: TRBV5-1; d_call: TRBD2; cdr3_aa: CASRPTSGTIEQYF; cdr3_nt: TGCGCCAGCAGACCGACTAGCGGCACCATTGAGCAGTACTTC
j_call: TRBJ2-2; clone_size: .; v_call: TRBV11-3; d_call: .; cdr3_aa: CASSLGLSGELFF; cdr3_nt: TGTGCCAGCAGCTTAGGGCTTTCCGGGGAGCTGTTTTTT
j_call: TRBJ2-7; clone_size: .; v_call: TRBV27; d_call: .; cdr3_aa: CASSSLGLPLSEQYF; cdr3_nt: TGTGCCAGCAGTTCCCTGGGGCTCCCGTTGAGCGAGCAGTACTTC
j_call: TRBJ2-7; clone_size: once; v_call: TRBV10-1; d_call: TRBD2; cdr3_aa: CASSAASGSFESSYEQYF; cdr3_nt: TGCGCCAGCAGTGCGGCTAGCGGGAGTTTTGAGTCGTCCTACGAGCAGTACTTC
j_call: TRBJ2-5; clone_size: .; v_call: TRBV5-4; d_call: .; cdr3_aa: CASSSNQETQYF; cdr3_nt: TGTGCCAGCAGCTCAAATCAAGAGACCCAGTACTTC
j_call: TRBJ1-1; clone_size: .; v_call: TRBV10-3; d_call: .; cdr3_aa: CAISKTAENTEAFF; cdr3_nt: TGTGCCATCAGTAAGACAGCTGAAAACACTGAAGCTTTCTTT
j_call: TRBJ2-5; clone_size: .; v_call: TRBV19; d_call: .; cdr3_aa: CASSSQEEETQYF; cdr3_nt: TGTGCCAGTAGTTCCCAGGAAGAAGAGACCCAGTACTTC
j_call: TRBJ2-7; clone_size: .; v_call: TRBV7-9; d_call: .; cdr3_aa: CASSLGSYEQYF; cdr3_nt: TGTGCCAGCAGCTTAGGCAGTTACGAGCAGTACTTC
j_call: TRBJ2-7; clone_size: .; v_call: TRBV28; d_call: TRBD1; cdr3_aa: CASSQQTGVYEQYF; cdr3_nt: TGTGCCAGCAGTCAACAGACAGGGGTCTACGAGCAGTACTTC
j_call: TRBJ2-1; clone_size: few; v_call: TRBV19; d_call: .; cdr3_aa: CASSSAGRYNEQFF; cdr3_nt: TGTGCCAGTAGTTCGGCGGGACGGTACAATGAGCAGTTCTTC
j_call: TRBJ2-2; clone_size: .; v_call: TRBV2; d_call: TRBD2; cdr3_aa: CASSGREAVGELFF; cdr3_nt: TGTGCCAGCAGTGGTCGGGAGGCCGTCGGGGAGCTGTTTTTT
j_call: TRBJ1-1; clone_size: .; v_call: TRBV7-2; d_call: TRBD1; cdr3_aa: CASSLVTGGYTEAFF; cdr3_nt: TGTGCCAGCAGCTTAGTGACAGGGGGATACACTGAAGCTTTCTTT
j_call: TRBJ2-7; clone_size: .; v_call: TRBV11-2; d_call: TRBD1; cdr3_aa: CASSWDRGLLTQYF; cdr3_nt: TGTGCCAGCAGCTGGGACAGGGGGCTCCTTACCCAGTACTTC
j_call: TRBJ2-5; clone_size: .; v_call: TRBV4-2; d_call: TRBD2; cdr3_aa: CASSQYQTSGSMYF; cdr3_nt: TGTGCCAGCAGCCAATACCAGACTAGCGGGAGTATGTACTTC
j_call: TRBJ2-7; clone_size: .; v_call: TRBV6-5; d_call: .; cdr3_aa: CASSYSDSTYEQYF; cdr3_nt: TGTGCCAGCAGTTACTCCGACAGTACCTACGAGCAGTACTTC
j_call: TRBJ2-7; clone_size: .; v_call: TRBV9; d_call: .; cdr3_aa: CASSDRATSYEQYF; cdr3_nt: TGTGCCAGCAGCGACAGGGCTACCTCCTACGAGCAGTACTTC
j_call: TRBJ1-5; clone_size: .; v_call: TRBV6-4; d_call: .; cdr3_aa: CASSAGSNQPQHF; cdr3_nt: TGTGCCAGCAGTGCGGGTAGCAATCAGCCCCAGCATTTT
j_call: TRBJ2-7; clone_size: .; v_call: TRBV7-7; d_call: TRBD1; cdr3_aa: CASSLDRGGEQYF; cdr3_nt: TGTGCCAGCAGCTTAGACAGGGGTGGCGAGCAGTACTTC
j_call: TRBJ2-7; clone_size: once; v_call: TRBV2; d_call: TRBD2; cdr3_aa: CASSRGGTSGRQQYF; cdr3_nt: TGTGCCAGCAGTAGGGGGGGGACTAGCGGGAGGCAGCAGTACTTC
j_call: TRBJ2-1; clone_size: .; v_call: TRBV5-1; d_call: .; cdr3_aa: CASSLGQPLQFF; cdr3_nt: TGCGCCAGCAGCTTGGGACAGCCTCTGCAGTTCTTC
j_call: TRBJ2-7; clone_size: .; v_call: TRBV7-9; d_call: TRBD1; cdr3_aa: CASSFRQGIEQYF; cdr3_nt: TGTGCCAGCAGCTTCCGACAGGGAATCGAGCAGTACTTC
j_call: TRBJ2-5; clone_size: .; v_call: TRBV29-1; d_call: TRBD1; cdr3_aa: CSVDGQGVRTQYF; cdr3_nt: TGCAGCGTTGATGGGCAGGGGGTTAGGACCCAGTACTTC